Included here is one TCR beta chain sequence, with context. The data were obtained in a study of CD8+ T cells in alopecia areata. Study as a whole: It was 6 to 18 months of tofacitinib, and then there were 6 months off drug.

Trimming left V 4 bases short and J 6 bases short, with 17 bases between. The germline V gene encodes CDR1 SNHLY and CDR2 FYNNEI. CDR3 length equals 15 residues. Sequencing relied on a cDNA template that was reverse transcribed from extracted RNA. Method: immunoSEQ multiplex PCR; TCRdb's copy keeps in-frame clones and lacks some. The table lists approximately 200,000 clones, about three fifths of them singletons. Treatment noted: oral pan-JAK inhibitor, 5-10 mg twice daily. The sequence derives from a human donor with alopecia areata. The chain links TRBV2 to TRBJ2-3, with D tentatively TRBD1 or TRBD2 (5 bases each). The sequencing used CD4+ T cells sorted from blood, collected at week 4, from a patient treated with tofacitinib. In nucleotides, the CDR3 is TGTGCCAGCAGTGGTCTTGAGGGGCGCTTGGATACGCAGTATTTT. This codes for CASSGLEGRLDTQYF.